This T cell receptor (beta chain) was sequenced during a study of blood T cell repertoires in COVID-19. The overall study: Sample material is recorded as cDNA or gDNA derived from T cells, B-cell-depleted T cells, or PBMCs.

The CDR3 is 17 amino acids. In germline, CDR1 is SEHNR, CDR2 FQNEAQ (reference sequence). Trimming removed 4 bases at V and 3 bases at J, with 22 bases between. Which cohort a participant joined came from the clinical history participants gave. The repertoire was sequenced with immunoSEQ multiplex PCR; TCRdb's copy has only in-frame clones and lacks some. The sample shows 300,000 to 400,000 clones, more than 75% of them seen only once. This TCR was recovered from a young woman who had recovered from COVID-19. V usage is TRBV7-9 and J usage is TRBJ2-7; possible D gene TRBD2, 5 bases. The source material was PBMCs or T cells enriched from blood (not recorded which). DNA of the CDR3: TGTGCCAGCAGCTCCTGGACTGCCTCCTCTTCCTTCTACGAGCAGTACTTC. Amino acids: CASSSWTASSSFYEQYF.